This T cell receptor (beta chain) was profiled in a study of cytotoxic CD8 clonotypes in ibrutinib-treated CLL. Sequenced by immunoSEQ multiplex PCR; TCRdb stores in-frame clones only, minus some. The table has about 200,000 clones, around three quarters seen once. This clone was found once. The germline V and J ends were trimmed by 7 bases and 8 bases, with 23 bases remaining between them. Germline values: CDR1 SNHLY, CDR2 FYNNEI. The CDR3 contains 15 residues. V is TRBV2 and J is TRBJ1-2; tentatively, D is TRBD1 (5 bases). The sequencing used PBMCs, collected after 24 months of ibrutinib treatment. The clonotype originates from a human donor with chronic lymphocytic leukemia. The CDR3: CASTLSRGRAWGYTF. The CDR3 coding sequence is TGTGCCAGCACCTTGAGTAGGGGCAGGGCGTGGGGCTACACCTTC.